The next 17 T cell receptor beta chains were all read from a single sample in a study of blood T cell repertoires in COVID-19. Only in-frame clones appear in the TCRdb table, and some are missing; sequencing was by immunoSEQ multiplex PCR. This repertoire shows 230,000 or so clones, approximately 84% found once; its top ten account for approximately 4%. Sequencing was done on a sample of peripheral blood. The receptors derive from a middle-aged man with active or convalescent COVID-19.

CDR3 sequence (DNA): TGTGCCAGCAACTTTCGCGGTCAAGAGACCCAGTACTTC. Its translation: CASNFRGQETQYF. The rearrangement joins TRBV12-3 or TRBV12-4 to TRBJ2-5; no clear D gene. This CDR3 spans 13 amino acids. Deletions cut 7 bases from V and 2 bases from J, with 11 bases between.

In DNA, the CDR3 is TGTGCCAGCAGTTCCTCAGTGATCTCTGGAAACACCATATATTTT. It is translated as CASSSSVISGNTIYF. This chain joins TRBV28 and TRBJ1-3; no clear D gene. From germline, CDR1 is MDHEN and CDR2 SYDVKM. The V end lost 4 bases, the J end lost 0 bases, and 10 bases lay between the germline ends. CDR3 length equals 15 residues.

V and J are TRBV6-5 and TRBJ2-5, with D possibly TRBD2 on 6 matching bases. The CDR3 consists of 14 residues. Germline-derived CDR1 and CDR2 are MNHEY and SVGAGI. Trimming took off 0 bases at V and 4 bases at J, with 9 bases between the two ends. CDR3 sequence: CASSYSGGVETQYF. The CDR3 nucleotides are TGTGCCAGCAGTTACTCTGGCGGGGTAGAGACCCAGTACTTC.

V and J are TRBV5-6 and TRBJ1-4, with unresolved D. Per the germline V gene, CDR1 is SGHDT and CDR2 is YYEEEE. The CDR3 sequence is 14 residues long. V was shortened by 4 bases and J by 8 bases, with 15 bases between the two germline ends. CDR3 sequence reads: CASSPRPREEKLFF. The CDR3 coding sequence is TGTGCCAGCAGCCCCAGGCCACGGGAAGAAAAACTGTTTTTT. Looking up the rest from reference TRBV5-6 and TRBJ1-4 gives the full variable domain: DAGVTQSPTHLIKTRGQQVTLRCSPKSGHDTVSWYQQALGQGPQFIFQYYEEEERQRGNFPDRFSGHQFPNYSSELNVNALLLGDSALYLCASSPRPREEKLFFGSGTQLSVL.

The J gene is TRBJ2-1, the V gene TRBV7-6; 7 bases align to TRBD1. This CDR3 region has 16 residues. Germline loops: CDR1 SGHVS, CDR2 FNYEAQ. The junction had 8 bases not matched to a gene; V was cut back by 1 base and J by 5 bases. The CDR3 nucleotides read TGTGCCAGCAGCTTAGGGGGCAGGGGGACCCACAATGAGCAGTTCTTC. It yields the protein CASSLGGRGTHNEQFF.

The chain employs TRBV2 and TRBJ1-4, with D perhaps TRBD1 (6 bases). CDR1 and CDR2 from the germline V gene are SNHLY and FYNNEI. The CDR3 loop spans 15 amino acids. Trimming removed 6 bases at V and 0 bases at J, with 11 bases between. CDR3 sequence reads: CASRGGAATNEKLFF. CDR3 bases: TGTGCCAGCAGGGGGGGGGCCGCAACTAATGAAAAACTGTTTTTT. Based on the CDR3 plus reference TRBV2 and TRBJ1-4, the full variable domain is EPEVTQTPSHQVTQMGQEVILRCVPISNHLYFYWYRQILGQKVEFLVSFYNNEISEKSEIFDDQFSVERPDGSNFTLKIRSTKLEDSAMYFCASRGGAATNEKLFFGSGTQLSVL.

This clone has only a few counts. The chain carries TRBV28 and TRBJ1-1; 8 bases align to TRBD1. V was pared by 6 bases and J by 3 bases, with 18 bases of the junction left unmatched. The CDR3 contains 18 residues. Germline CDR1 and CDR2: MDHEN and SYDVKM. Written as DNA, the CDR3 is TGTGCCAGCAGCTTGCCGCCCTCACAGGGGGTGAAGTACACTGAAGCTTTCTTT. This sequence encodes CASSLPPSQGVKYTEAFF.

V and J are TRBV6-6 and TRBJ1-1; TRBD1 agrees at 7 bases. The V segment lost 6 bases and the J segment 4 bases; nucleotides outside the gene matches: 11. Germline CDR1 and CDR2: MNHNY and SVGAGI (reference sequence). The CDR3 is 15 amino acids. The CDR3 coding sequence is TGTGCCAGCAGACCCCCAGACAGGGCGGGCACTGAAGCTTTCTTT. Translating gives CASRPPDRAGTEAFF.

This sequence joins TRBV25-1 and TRBJ1-2; D is unclear. V lost 6 bases and J lost 4, with 9 bases in between. CDR3 length equals 12 residues. Germline CDR1 reads MGHDK; CDR2 reads SYGVNS. The CDR3 here is CASSNPGYGYTF. CDR3 DNA sequence: TGTGCCAGCAGCAATCCCGGCTATGGCTACACCTTC.

This rearrangement joins TRBV7-6 to TRBJ2-7, with TRBD1 matching 9 bases. CDR1 SGHVS and CDR2 FNYEAQ come from the germline V gene. This CDR3 comprises 13 residues. Losses at the gene ends were 5 bases for V and 2 bases for J; bases not matched to a gene: 1. The CDR3 is CASSRQGAYEQYF. DNA for the CDR3: TGTGCCAGCAGCCGACAGGGGGCCTACGAGCAGTACTTC.

The CDR3: CASSPGLAGGTDTQYF. The CDR3 DNA is TGTGCCAGCAGCCCGGGCCTCGCGGGAGGCACAGATACGCAGTATTTT. The V and J genes are TRBV7-9 and TRBJ2-3; 7 nucleotides align to TRBD2. CDR1 is SEHNR and CDR2 is FQNEAQ in the germline V gene (reference sequence). This CDR3 is 16 amino acids long. Germline trimming cut 5 bases from V and 1 base from J; bases unmatched to any gene: 9.

This chain joins TRBV29-1 and TRBJ2-3, with D uncertain. CDR1 is SQVTM and CDR2 is ANQGSEA in the germline V gene. The ends were cut back, 8 bases at V and 3 bases at J, with 6 bases in the middle. The CDR3 extends over 10 amino acids. CDR3 sequence: CSLSTDTQYF. CDR3 in DNA: TGCAGCCTATCTACAGATACGCAGTATTTT.

The V gene is TRBV7-2, the J gene TRBJ1-1; TRBD1 is a possible D gene (6 bases). From germline, CDR1 is SGHTA and CDR2 FQGNSA. Trimming pared 4 bases from V and 4 bases from J, leaving 19 bases between. CDR3 length: 16 residues. The CDR3 coding sequence is TGTGCCAGCAGCTACAGGCTTGGCAGGGGTGGCACTGAAGCTTTCTTT. Encoded protein: CASSYRLGRGGTEAFF.

The chain carries TRBV4-2 and TRBJ1-5, with 7 bases identical to TRBD1. V lost 2 bases and J lost 0; bases outside the gene matches: 4. Germline CDR1 LGHNA, CDR2 YNFKEQ. The CDR3 runs 16 residues. DNA of the CDR3: TGTGCCAGCAGCCAAATGGGACAGAGTAGCAATCAGCCCCAGCATTTT. Encoded protein: CASSQMGQSSNQPQHF.

This chain uses TRBV10-3 with TRBJ2-1, with D perhaps TRBD2 (7 bases). The CDR3 contains 14 residues. Germline-derived CDR1 and CDR2 are ENHRY and SYGVKD. V was pared by 6 bases and J by 1 base, with 10 bases between. CDR3 region: CAIRGGPSYNEQFF. CDR3 nucleotides: TGTGCCATCAGGGGGGGGCCGTCCTACAATGAGCAGTTCTTC.

The chain links TRBV5-1 to TRBJ2-5; TRBD1 agrees at 7 bases. Trimming cost V 7 bases and J 5 bases; bases outside gene matches: 5. The CDR3 totals 12 residues. Germline values: CDR1 SGHRS, CDR2 YFSETQ. CDR3 DNA sequence: TGCGCCAGCGCAGCACAGGGGGAGACCCAGTACTTC. Its translation: CASAAQGETQYF.

The gene calls are TRBV23-1 and TRBJ1-5, with 8 bases aligning to TRBD1. TRBV23-1 is designated an ORF whose function remains uncertain. This CDR3 has 15 amino acids. The V segment lost 2 bases and the J segment 3 bases; nucleotides outside the gene matches: 3. The CDR3 region has the DNA TGCGCCAGCAGTCAACCGACAGGGGTCAATCAGCCCCAGCATTTT. As protein: CASSQPTGVNQPQHF.